The 30 T cell receptor beta chains below were found in one sample sequenced in a study of cytomegalovirus exposure and HLA in healthy donors (dated by TCRdb to 2016 to 2017). Library construction relied on the immunoSEQ multiplex PCR assay. For the multiplex PCR, a mixture combining 60 forward primers for TCR Vbeta segments and 13 reverse primers for TCR Jbeta segments was used. Held by TCRdb, this immuneACCESS table contains in-frame sequences only and omits some clones. Under half of the omission traces to an unresolved V gene where checked; the cause of the rest is unknown. Present in this sample are 150,000 or so clones, over 75% of which were seen just once. The ten largest clones take up around 0.97% of the sample. Sequenced material: PBMCs. These TCRs come from a woman aged 50 to 65 in good health and CMV-seropositive.

This clone occurred a few times. This chain uses TRBV7-9 with TRBJ2-3; 11 nucleotides line up with TRBD2. V shed 6 bases, J shed 0 bases, and the junction held 11 bases outside the gene matches. CDR1 and CDR2 from the germline V gene are SEHNR and FQNEAQ (reference sequence). The CDR3 covers 18 residues. CDR3 nucleotide sequence: TGTGCCAGCAGTACCCCGGGACTAGCGGAGTCTAGCACAGATACGCAGTATTTT. This gives the protein CASSTPGLAESSTDTQYF.

The table lists this clone with a count of one. The V gene is TRBV7-2, the J gene TRBJ1-4; D gene uncertain. V was cut by 1 base and J by 0 bases, with 6 bases left in between. The CDR3 loop spans 15 amino acids. Germline V gene sequence: CDR1 SGHTA, CDR2 FQGNSA. The CDR3 DNA reads TGTGCCAGCAGCTTAGTCGCAGCAACTAATGAAAAACTGTTTTTT. Its translation: CASSLVAATNEKLFF.

This chain links TRBV19 with TRBJ1-5, with a weak D call TRBD1 (6 bases). This CDR3 contains 15 residues. The germline CDR1 and CDR2 sequences are LNHDA and SQIVND (reference sequence). V was shortened by 4 bases and J by 1 base, with 11 bases between the two germline ends. The DNA of the CDR3 is TGTGCCAGTAGTAGTGTAGGGGGAAGCAATCAGCCCCAGCATTTT. It specifies CASSSVGGSNQPQHF.

The V gene is TRBV5-4, the J gene TRBJ2-2; 7 nucleotides agree with TRBD2. The CDR3 is 16 amino acids. V shed 1 base, J shed 5 bases, and the junction held 8 bases outside the gene matches. Looked up from germline, CDR1 is SGHNT and CDR2 is YYREEE (reference sequence). As DNA, the CDR3 is TGTGCCAGCAGCTTGCAGACTATCGGGGGGACCGGGGAGCTGTTTTTT. Translation: CASSLQTIGGTGELFF.

This chain connects TRBV14 to TRBJ2-3; 9 nucleotides match TRBD2. Trimming cost V 3 bases and J 0 bases; bases outside gene matches: 4. This CDR3 contains 16 residues. Germline CDR1 reads SGHDN; CDR2 reads FVKESK. In DNA, the CDR3 is TGTGCCAGCAGCCATACTAGCGGGCCTAGCACAGATACGCAGTATTTT. The encoded protein is CASSHTSGPSTDTQYF.

This chain links TRBV2 with TRBJ1-6; 11 bases align to TRBD1. The V gene end was trimmed by 6 bases and the J gene end by 7 bases; junction bases not matched to a gene: 8. Germline CDR1 and CDR2: SNHLY and FYNNEI. This CDR3 is 16 amino acids long. CDR3 nucleotides: TGTGCCAGCAGGCCGGGACAGGGGGTTCTAAATTCACCCCTCCACTTT. This encodes CASRPGQGVLNSPLHF.

The rearrangement joins TRBV7-9 to TRBJ2-7; 8 positions match TRBD2. This CDR3 is built from 14 residues. The V and J ends lost 5 bases and 1 base, in that order; junction bases with no gene match: 4. In germline, CDR1 is SEHNR, CDR2 FQNEAQ (reference sequence). This chain's CDR3 is CASSPGLASYEQYF. The CDR3 DNA is TGTGCCAGCAGCCCCGGACTAGCTTCCTACGAGCAGTACTTC.

The chain is built from TRBV6-6 and TRBJ1-6; D unclear. From germline, CDR1 is MNHNY and CDR2 SVGAGI (reference sequence). V was cut by 5 bases and J by 6 bases, with 11 bases left in between. The CDR3 contains 14 residues. The CDR3 sequence is CASSPTGLNSPLHF. As DNA, the CDR3 is TGTGCCAGCAGTCCTACCGGTCTTAATTCACCCCTCCACTTT.

This clone was counted between two and nine times. The chain couples TRBV5-6 to TRBJ1-2; weak D call: TRBD1 (5 bases). The CDR3 loop spans 16 amino acids. The germline gives CDR1 SGHDT, CDR2 YYEEEE. V was shortened by 4 bases and J by 2 bases, with 18 bases between the two germline ends. CDR3 loop: CASSLRGQLGNYGYTF. DNA of the CDR3: TGTGCCAGCAGCCTAAGGGGCCAGCTGGGGAACTATGGCTACACCTTC.

This clone was recorded once. Germline is not matched at one junction end, which may reflect a read error. CDR3 sequence: CASSQGHNRPQHF. For the CDR3, the DNA is TGTGCCAGCAGCCAGGGACACAATCGGCCCCAGCATTTT. J is TRBJ1-5 and V is TRBV5-5; perhaps TRBD1 as D (6 bases). CDR1 SGHKS and CDR2 YYEKEE come from the germline V gene (reference sequence). The CDR3 runs to 13 residues.

The CDR3 nucleotides are TGTGCCAGCAGTGTGGGACAGGGAAGTGGCTACACCTTC. Translated, it gives CASSVGQGSGYTF. The V call is TRBV2, the J call TRBJ1-2; TRBD1 agrees at 9 bases. V lost 4 bases to trimming and J lost 7 bases; unmatched junction nucleotides: 4. The CDR3 is made up of 13 amino acids. Germline CDR1 and CDR2: SNHLY and FYNNEI.

The chain employs TRBV18 and TRBJ1-1, with 7 bases lining up with TRBD1. J lost 5 bases, V lost 4 bases, and 10 bases had no gene match. Per the germline V gene, CDR1 is KGHSH and CDR2 is LQKENI. The CDR3 spans 15 residues. The CDR3 DNA reads TGTGCCAGCTCACATTCTCAAAGGGGGCAAACTGAAGCTTTCTTT. Translated, it gives CASSHSQRGQTEAFF.

The V and J genes are TRBV4-1 and TRBJ2-1, with D possibly matching TRBD1 (5 bases). V was shortened by 0 bases and J by 4 bases, with 10 bases between the two germline ends. The V gene's germline CDR1 is MGHRA and CDR2 YSYEKL. The CDR3 is 15 residues long. Here the CDR3 DNA reads TGCGCCAGCAGCCAAGAACGCGACAGATACAATGAGCAGTTCTTC. This codes for CASSQERDRYNEQFF.

V gene TRBV6-1 combines with J gene TRBJ1-1; a weak D match, TRBD1 (6 bases). This CDR3 comprises 14 residues. CDR1 MNHNS and CDR2 SASEGT come from the germline V gene. V was clipped by 1 base and J by 10 bases, with 16 bases between them. The CDR3 DNA sequence: TGTGCCAGCAGTGAAGACAGGGAGAGGTTTTTAGCTTTCTTT. Its translation is CASSEDRERFLAFF.

The chain couples TRBV7-9 to TRBJ1-3; D call uncertain. This CDR3 contains 15 residues. The V end lost 4 bases, the J end lost 0 bases, and 10 bases lay between the germline ends. Per the germline V gene, CDR1 is SEHNR and CDR2 is FQNEAQ (reference sequence). CDR3 amino acids: CASSSTTSSGNTIYF. The CDR3, as DNA: TGTGCCAGCAGCTCCACCACGAGCTCTGGAAACACCATATATTTT. Full variable domain (missing parts from reference TRBV7-9 and TRBJ1-3): DTGVSQNPRHKITKRGQNVTFRCDPISEHNRLYWYRQTLGQGPEFLTYFQNEAQLEKSRLLSDRFSAERPKGSFSTLEIQRTEQGDSAMYLCASSSTTSSGNTIYFGEGSWLTVV.

V is TRBV7-9 and J is TRBJ1-1, with 9 bases that match TRBD1. Germline-derived CDR1 and CDR2 are SEHNR and FQNEAQ (reference sequence). The CDR3 has 14 amino acids. V lost 3 bases, J lost 4 bases, and 3 bases stayed unmatched. The CDR3 sequence is CASSFRDRATEAFF. CDR3 coding DNA: TGTGCCAGCAGCTTCCGGGACAGGGCCACTGAAGCTTTCTTT.

The chain recombines TRBV7-8 with TRBJ2-7; D gene unclear. This CDR3 has 15 amino acids. CDR1 SGHVS and CDR2 FQNEAQ come from the germline V gene. The ends were cut back, 6 bases at V and 3 bases at J, with 18 bases in the middle. The CDR3 region has the DNA TGTGCCAGCAGTCCCTCCCCTATAACGGGCTACGAGCAGTACTTC. Translating gives CASSPSPITGYEQYF.

This clone has just one count. This chain links TRBV2 with TRBJ2-7, with 7 positions matching TRBD1. Germline trimming cut 9 bases from V and 0 bases from J; bases unmatched to any gene: 11. Germline V gene sequence: CDR1 SNHLY, CDR2 FYNNEI. The CDR3 length is 15 residues. In DNA form, the CDR3 reads TGTGCCAGTAGTCAACAGGGGTCTAGCTCCTACGAGCAGTACTTC. Protein: CASSQQGSSSYEQYF. Complete variable domain (other parts from reference TRBV2 and TRBJ2-7): EPEVTQTPSHQVTQMGQEVILRCVPISNHLYFYWYRQILGQKVEFLVSFYNNEISEKSEIFDDQFSVERPDGSNFTLKIRSTKLEDSAMYFCASSQQGSSSYEQYFGPGTRLTVT.

The CDR3 here is CASSSGLATDTQYF. CDR3 coding DNA: TGTGCCAGCAGTTCGGGACTAGCAACAGATACGCAGTATTTT. The chain has TRBV11-2 and TRBJ2-3; 9 bases agree with TRBD2. This CDR3 has 14 residues. Germline V gene data show CDR1 as SGHAT and CDR2 as FQNNGV. J was trimmed by 3 bases and V by 6 bases; bases with no gene match: 4.

The chain recombines TRBV9 with TRBJ2-5, with 10 bases aligning to TRBD2. CDR1 and CDR2 (germline): SGDLS, YYNGEE. The trim removed 3 bases at V and 4 bases at J, leaving 9 bases unmatched. CDR3 size: 16 residues. The CDR3 nucleotides read TGTGCCAGCAGCGGAAAGCGGGGGGGCCTATTAGAGACCCAGTACTTC. Translated: CASSGKRGGLLETQYF.

The DNA of the CDR3 is TGTGCCAGCAGTATTGGACTAGCGTCAACCGGGGAGCTGTTTTTT. Translated, it gives CASSIGLASTGELFF. The V and J genes are TRBV27 and TRBJ2-2, with 9 nucleotides matching TRBD2. Trimming removed 5 bases from V and 5 bases from J; junction bases left unmatched: 6. In germline, CDR1 is MNHEY, CDR2 SMNVEV (reference sequence). CDR3 length equals 15 residues.

The V call is TRBV27, the J call TRBJ1-5; 12 bases map to TRBD1. The V gene end was trimmed by 6 bases and the J gene end by 7 bases; junction bases not matched to a gene: 4. CDR1 is MNHEY, CDR2 SMNVEV, per germline (reference sequence). The CDR3 extends over 14 amino acids. The CDR3: CASRGQGAGQPQHF. In DNA, the CDR3 is TGTGCCAGCAGGGGACAGGGGGCCGGACAGCCCCAGCATTTT.

The rearrangement joins TRBV7-2 to TRBJ2-3, with 8 bases fitting TRBD1. The CDR3 length is 15 residues. V trimming: 5 bases; J trimming: 4 bases; junction bases outside the gene matches: 8. CDR1 SGHTA and CDR2 FQGNSA come from the germline V gene. The CDR3 DNA reads TGTGCCAGCAGCCACTACGGACAGGGACCAGATACGCAGTATTTT. Amino acid sequence: CASSHYGQGPDTQYF.

This clone has more than one count but fewer than ten. The genes are TRBV6-5 and TRBJ1-3, with 9 nucleotides matching TRBD1. V shed 0 bases and J 8 bases; nucleotides not matched to a gene: 5. Germline V lookup: CDR1 MNHEY, CDR2 SVGAGI. This CDR3 region has 15 residues. The CDR3 nucleotides read TGTGCCAGCAGTTACTCCACAGGGGGCGGTGACACCATATATTTT. This codes for CASSYSTGGGDTIYF.

DNA for the CDR3: TGTGCGGAGTATGGCTACACCTTC. Protein sequence: CAEYGYTF. This chain joins TRBV27 and TRBJ1-2, with no clear D. This CDR3 spans 8 amino acids. Germline V CDR1 and CDR2: MNHEY, SMNVEV (reference sequence).

This clone was recorded only once. The V and J genes are TRBV28 and TRBJ2-7; D gene unclear. Trimming stripped 2 bases from V and 3 bases from J, with 8 bases between. Germline V gene data show CDR1 as MDHEN and CDR2 as SYDVKM. This CDR3 region has 13 residues. The CDR3 here is CASSLESLYEQYF. The CDR3 nucleotides are TGTGCCAGCAGTTTAGAGAGCCTCTACGAGCAGTACTTC. Based on the CDR3 plus reference TRBV28 and TRBJ2-7, the full variable domain is DVKVTQSSRYLVKRTGEKVFLECVQDMDHENMFWYRQDPGLGLRLIYFSYDVKMKEKGDIPEGYSVSREKKERFSLILESASTNQTSMYLCASSLESLYEQYFGPGTRLTVT.

V and J are TRBV27 and TRBJ2-5; no firm D call. CDR1 is MNHEY and CDR2 is SMNVEV in the germline V gene (reference sequence). The length of the CDR3 is 15 residues. Trimming took 0 bases from V and 4 from J, leaving 12 bases between them. CDR3 in amino acids: CASSLSMSGLETQYF. Written as DNA, the CDR3 is TGTGCCAGCAGTTTATCGATGTCAGGCTTAGAGACCCAGTACTTC.

The rearrangement joins TRBV7-9 to TRBJ1-1, with TRBD1 as a possible D gene (5 bases). Germline CDR1 reads SEHNR; CDR2 reads FQNEAQ (reference sequence). The CDR3 totals 13 residues. V gave up 11 bases and J gave up 4 bases, with 17 bases separating them. CDR3 sequence reads: CAGARGGSTEAFF. The CDR3 coding sequence is TGTGCCGGTGCGAGGGGAGGCAGCACTGAAGCTTTCTTT.

This chain connects TRBV5-6 to TRBJ2-5; the match to TRBD1 covers 8 bases. With 3 bases clipped from V and 5 bases from J, the junction kept 3 bases outside the gene matches. This CDR3 is built from 13 residues. Germline CDR1 SGHDT, CDR2 YYEEEE. The CDR3 is CASSSRGRETQYF. CDR3 DNA sequence: TGTGCCAGCAGCTCCAGGGGGCGGGAGACCCAGTACTTC.

The CDR3 spells CASSDARQTYNEQFF. CDR3 DNA sequence: TGTGCCAGCAGTGATGCTAGACAGACATACAATGAGCAGTTCTTC. The V and J genes are TRBV6-1 and TRBJ2-1, with D possibly matching TRBD1 (5 bases). CDR3 length: 15 residues. The germline gives CDR1 MNHNS, CDR2 SASEGT. V lost 3 bases and J 4 bases, leaving 13 bases between the germline ends.